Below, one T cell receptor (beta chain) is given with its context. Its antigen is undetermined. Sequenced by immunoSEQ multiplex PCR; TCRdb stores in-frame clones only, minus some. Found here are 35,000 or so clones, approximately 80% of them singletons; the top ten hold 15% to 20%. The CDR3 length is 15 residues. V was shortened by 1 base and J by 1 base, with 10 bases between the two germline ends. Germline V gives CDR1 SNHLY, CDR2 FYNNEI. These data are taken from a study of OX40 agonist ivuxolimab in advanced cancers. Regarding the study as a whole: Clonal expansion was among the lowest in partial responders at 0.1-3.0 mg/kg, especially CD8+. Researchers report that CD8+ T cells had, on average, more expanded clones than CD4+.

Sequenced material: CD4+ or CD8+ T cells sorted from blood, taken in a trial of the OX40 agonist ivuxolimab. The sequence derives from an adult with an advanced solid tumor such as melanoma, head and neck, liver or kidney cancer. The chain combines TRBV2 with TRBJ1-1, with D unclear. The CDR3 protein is CASSEEWVSNTEAFF. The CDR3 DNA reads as TGTGCCAGCAGTGAAGAATGGGTCTCGAACACTGAAGCTTTCTTT. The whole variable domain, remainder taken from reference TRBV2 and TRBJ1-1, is EPEVTQTPSHQVTQMGQEVILRCVPISNHLYFYWYRQILGQKVEFLVSFYNNEISEKSEIFDDQFSVERPDGSNFTLKIRSTKLEDSAMYFCASSEEWVSNTEAFFGQGTRLTVV.